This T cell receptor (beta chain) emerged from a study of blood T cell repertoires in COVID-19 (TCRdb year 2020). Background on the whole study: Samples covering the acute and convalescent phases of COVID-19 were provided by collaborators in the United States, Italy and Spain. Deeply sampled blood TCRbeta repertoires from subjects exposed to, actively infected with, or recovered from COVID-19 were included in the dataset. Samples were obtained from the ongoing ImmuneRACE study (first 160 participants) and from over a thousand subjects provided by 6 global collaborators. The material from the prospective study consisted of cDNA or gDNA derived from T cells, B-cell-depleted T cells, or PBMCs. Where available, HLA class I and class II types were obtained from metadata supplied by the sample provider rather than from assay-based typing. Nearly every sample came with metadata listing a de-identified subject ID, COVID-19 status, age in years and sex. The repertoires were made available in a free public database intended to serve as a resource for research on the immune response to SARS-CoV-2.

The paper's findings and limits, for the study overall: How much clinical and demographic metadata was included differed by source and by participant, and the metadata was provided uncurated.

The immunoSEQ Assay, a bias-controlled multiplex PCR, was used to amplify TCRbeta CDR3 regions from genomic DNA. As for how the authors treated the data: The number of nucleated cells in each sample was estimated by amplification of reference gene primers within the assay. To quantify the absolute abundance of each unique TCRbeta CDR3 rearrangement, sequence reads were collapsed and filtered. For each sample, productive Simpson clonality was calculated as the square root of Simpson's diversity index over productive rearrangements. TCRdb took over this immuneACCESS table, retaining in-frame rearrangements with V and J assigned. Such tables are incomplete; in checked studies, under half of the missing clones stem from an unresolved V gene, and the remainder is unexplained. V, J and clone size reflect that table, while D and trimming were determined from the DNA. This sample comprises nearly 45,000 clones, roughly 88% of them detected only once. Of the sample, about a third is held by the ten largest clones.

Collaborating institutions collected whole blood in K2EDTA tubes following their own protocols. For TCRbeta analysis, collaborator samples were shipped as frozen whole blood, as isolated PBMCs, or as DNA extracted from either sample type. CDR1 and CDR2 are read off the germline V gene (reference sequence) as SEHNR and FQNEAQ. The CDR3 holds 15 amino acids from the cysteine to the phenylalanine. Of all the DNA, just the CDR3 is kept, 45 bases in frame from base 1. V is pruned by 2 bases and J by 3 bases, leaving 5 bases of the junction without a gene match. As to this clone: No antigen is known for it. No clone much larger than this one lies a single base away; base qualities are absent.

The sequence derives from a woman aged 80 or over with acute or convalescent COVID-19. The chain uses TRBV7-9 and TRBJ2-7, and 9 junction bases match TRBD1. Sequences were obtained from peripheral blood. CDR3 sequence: CASSLWDRDYYEQYF. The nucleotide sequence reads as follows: TGTGCCAGCAGCTTATGGGACAGGGATTACTACGAGCAGTACTTC.